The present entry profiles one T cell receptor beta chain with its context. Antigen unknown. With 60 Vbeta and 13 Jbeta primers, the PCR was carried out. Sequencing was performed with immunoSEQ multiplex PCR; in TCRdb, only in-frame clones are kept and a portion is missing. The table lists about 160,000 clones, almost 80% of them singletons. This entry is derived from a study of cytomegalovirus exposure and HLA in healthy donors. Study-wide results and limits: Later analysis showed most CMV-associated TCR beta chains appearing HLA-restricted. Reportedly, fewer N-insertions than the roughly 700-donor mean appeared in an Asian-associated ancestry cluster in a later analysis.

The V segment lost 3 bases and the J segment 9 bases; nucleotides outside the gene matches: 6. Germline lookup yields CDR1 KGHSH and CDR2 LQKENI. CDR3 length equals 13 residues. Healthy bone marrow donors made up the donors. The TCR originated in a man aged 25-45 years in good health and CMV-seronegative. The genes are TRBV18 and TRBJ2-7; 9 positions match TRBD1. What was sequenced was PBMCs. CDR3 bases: TGTGCCAGCTCACCGGAACAGGGGGCAAGGCAGTACTTC. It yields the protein CASSPEQGARQYF.